This T cell receptor (beta chain) was found in a study of beta chain features in type 1 diabetes (dated 2018 in TCRdb). As for the study more broadly: No differences in mean age, gender distribution, total cell number or subset yield were found between patients and healthy donors. Whereas all 30 or so donors provided naive and central memory subsets, regulatory and stem cell-like memory subsets were isolated from just 8 patients and about 8 healthy donors. A total of 90 million to 140 million sorted cells were examined across all samples, and RNA yield correlated strongly with the number of cells per subset. The study compared TCRB repertoires of sorted circulating CD4+ T cell subsets between recently diagnosed type 1 diabetes patients and matched healthy donors.

What the authors observed across the whole study: HLA sub-analyses involved small numbers of individuals, so any influence of HLA type on TCRB rearrangement remained unresolved. Sequencing cDNA rather than genomic DNA could over-represent highly expressing activated cells, although activation and CD3 levels did not differ between groups. Type 1 diabetes patients showed a moderate but significant shortening of TCRB CDR3 length in all four CD4+ subsets. Shorter templates might have been favored by PCR, but patient and control samples were amplified and corrected together, so both groups would have been affected equally by any skew. Naive, central memory and regulatory TCRB repertoires appeared more similar among patients than among healthy donors. Fewer insertions and more nucleotide deletions at VDJ recombination sites were observed in patients with type 1 diabetes, implying thymic rearrangement abnormalities.

A single peripheral blood draw of 90 to 150 mL on average was collected from each donor into heparinised tubes. Using a panel that included CD45RO, CCR7, CD25, CD127, CD95 and CD27, naive, central memory, regulatory and stem cell-like memory CD4+ T cells were sorted on a BD FACSAria II. All sorted populations exceeded 95% purity. Right away, PBMCs were isolated by Lymphoprep density gradient centrifugation and were stained directly, with no culture step. Samples were stained and sorted in pairs, with one healthy donor and one patient per experiment, so that batch effects were minimized. The High Capacity cDNA Reverse Transcription Kit was used to reverse transcribe all of the isolated RNA, meaning that expressed TCRB transcripts were what got sequenced. Deep immunoSEQ sequencing was performed on naive, central memory and regulatory T cell samples, with an average of around 3.4 million total reads per sample. Sorted cells were lysed in RLT buffer and RNA was extracted with DNase-treated RNeasy Micro or Mini kits, depending on cell number. To prevent cross-contamination, every cell subset was processed on its own, while patient and healthy donor samples were processed together. Using the immunoSEQ multiplex PCR, TCRB sequences were amplified from cDNA into 87-bp fragments spanning the CDR3 region. Sequencing of the amplicons was performed on the Illumina HiSeq platform. In the authors' own workflow: Synthetic template baselines were used to correct PCR bias computationally, reads within Hamming distance 2 were collapsed, and singletons that could not be merged were discarded. By aligning reads against IMGT, V, D and J genes, CDR3 length, and insertions or deletions at six rearrangement sites were assigned. Within each subset, clonotype counts were normalized to sorted cell number, after which true diversity and Gini coefficients were computed with the tcR R package. Repertoire sharing was quantified using the overlap coefficient calculated on TCRB nucleotide sequences. TCRdb limited this immuneACCESS table to in-frame rearrangements with V and J called. A share of clones is missing; checked studies link under half to unresolved V genes, and the rest is unexplained. The V and J calls and the clone size are those of that table, but D and trimming were determined from the DNA. For this sample the table gives 130,000 to 150,000 clones, of which about 13% were detected only once. 1.3% of the sample is held by the ten biggest clonotypes.

This clone has more than one count but fewer than ten. Its antigen specificity is not known. No much larger clonotype is one base removed from it; base qualities were not supplied. The sequence derives from a man between 18 and 29 years old with type 1 diabetes. Sequencing input: central memory CD4+ T cells from blood.

The nucleotides read TGTGCCAGCAGCTTGACAGGGGAACATTATAATTCACCCCTCCACTTT. This yields the protein CASSLTGEHYNSPLHF. The chain is assembled from TRBV7-8 and TRBJ1-6; TRBD1 lines up with 8 middle nucleotides. The cysteine opens and the phenylalanine closes a CDR3 of 16 amino acids. The CDR3 DNA has 48 bases and is translated from base 1. The germline V end is reduced by 3 bases and the J end by 4 bases; junction bases left unmatched: 5. From a lookup of the germline V gene, CDR1 and CDR2 are SGHVS and FQNEAQ. With the rest looked up from the reference TRBV7-8 and TRBJ1-6 genes rather than sequenced, the full variable domain is GAGVSQSPRYKVAKRGQDVALRCDPISGHVSLFWYQQALGQGPEFLTYFQNEAQLDKSGLPSDRFFAERPEGSVSTLKIQRTQQEDSAVYLCASSLTGEHYNSPLHFGNGTRLTVT.